This TCR beta chain emerged from a study of OX40 agonist ivuxolimab in advanced cancers. Study-level background: Three dose-escalation patients had partial responses: one with hepatocellular carcinoma and two with cutaneous melanoma.

V shed 7 bases, J shed 2 bases, and the junction held 9 bases outside the gene matches. The CDR3 has 16 residues. The germline V gene encodes CDR1 SNHLY and CDR2 FYNNEI. Study observations and caveats: CD8+ T cells (on average) carried more expanded clones than CD4+ T cells. No antigen was identified for the clonally expanded peripheral T cells.

TCRdb's copy holds only in-frame clones and misses some; the assay was immunoSEQ multiplex PCR. The data show about 64,000 clones, about 88% seen once. To note about this clone: Antigen specificity is unknown.

The sample consisted of CD4+ or CD8+ T cells sorted from blood, taken in a trial of the OX40 agonist ivuxolimab. This chain joins TRBV2 and TRBJ2-1; TRBD1 agrees at 9 bases. The sequence derives from an adult with an advanced solid tumor such as melanoma, head and neck, liver or kidney cancer. The DNA of the CDR3 is TGTGCCAGCAAAAGAGACAGGGGGTCCACCTACAATGAGCAGTTCTTC. Protein product: CASKRDRGSTYNEQFF.